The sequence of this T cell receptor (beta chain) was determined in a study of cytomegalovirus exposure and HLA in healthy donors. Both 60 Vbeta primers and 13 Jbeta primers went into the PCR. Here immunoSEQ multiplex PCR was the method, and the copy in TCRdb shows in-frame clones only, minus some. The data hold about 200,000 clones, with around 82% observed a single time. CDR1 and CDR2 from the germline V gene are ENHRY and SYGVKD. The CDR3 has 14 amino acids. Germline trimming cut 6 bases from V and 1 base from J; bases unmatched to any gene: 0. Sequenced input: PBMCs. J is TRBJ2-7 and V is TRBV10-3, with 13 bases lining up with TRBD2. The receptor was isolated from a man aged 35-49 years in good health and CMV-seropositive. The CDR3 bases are TGTGCCATCAGGGGACTAGCGGGGTCCTACGAGCAGTACTTC. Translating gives CAIRGLAGSYEQYF.